This TCR beta chain was identified in a study of blood T cell repertoires in COVID-19. About the research overall: COVID-19 samples, acute and convalescent, were from the United States, Italy and Spain. PBMCs, B-cell-depleted T cells, or T cells were the source of the cDNA or gDNA that made up the material.

V dropped 4 bases and J dropped 2; count of bases not matched to a gene: 5. This CDR3 is built from 14 residues. Germline assignment: CDR1 SGHRS and CDR2 YFSETQ. In the original workflow: Amplified reference gene primers provided the basis for estimating nucleated cell counts. Assay used: immunoSEQ multiplex PCR; TCRdb lists only in-frame clones, some missing. The DNA gave D and trimming, while V, J and clone size come from that table. The top ten hold under 13% of the sample, which has around 200,000 clones, roughly 86% seen once. Participants were aged roughly 18 to 89 years, lived in 24 US areas, and enrolled virtually.

The sample taken for sequencing was PBMCs or T cells enriched from blood (not recorded which). This receptor was taken from a man aged 18 to 30 with acute COVID-19. V usage is TRBV5-1 and J usage is TRBJ2-5, with 7 bases identical to TRBD1. The CDR3 reads CASSQGDRQETQYF. CDR3 sequence (DNA): TGCGCCAGCAGCCAGGGGGACAGACAAGAGACCCAGTACTTC.